A single sample is the source of the 7 T cell receptor beta chains below, sequenced in a study of cytomegalovirus exposure and HLA in healthy donors. 60 Vbeta and 13 Jbeta primers were used in PCR. Assay used: immunoSEQ multiplex PCR; TCRdb lists only in-frame clones, some missing. The sample lists about 160,000 clones; more than 80% were seen once. The specimen was PBMCs. These receptors originate from a woman between 18 and 30 years old in good health and CMV-seronegative.

The V gene is TRBV18, the J gene TRBJ2-5, with D perhaps matching TRBD1 (6 bases). In germline, CDR1 is KGHSH, CDR2 LQKENI. The CDR3 spans 17 residues. The V gene lost 2 bases and the J gene lost 9 bases, with 25 bases spanning the gap. The CDR3 region is CASSPRLTQQGKGAQYF. DNA of the CDR3: TGTGCCAGCTCACCAAGGCTTACTCAACAGGGCAAGGGGGCCCAGTACTTC.

The chain joins TRBV7-2 to TRBJ2-2; 9 positions match TRBD1. The ends lost 7 bases at V and 6 bases at J; junction bases unmatched: 12. The CDR3 has 16 residues. Per germline, CDR1 SGHTA and CDR2 FQGNSA. DNA of the CDR3: TGTGCCAGCACCCCCTCCGGGACAGGGATCCCCGGGGAGCTGTTTTTT. It specifies CASTPSGTGIPGELFF.

The rearrangement joins TRBV18 to TRBJ1-4; D is perhaps TRBD1 (6 bases). The V end lost 3 bases, the J end lost 0 bases, and 11 bases lay between the germline ends. Germline V lookup: CDR1 KGHSH, CDR2 LQKENI. CDR3 length: 16 amino acids. The CDR3 DNA sequence: TGTGCCAGCTCACCCTATACAGGGTCAACTAATGAAAAACTGTTTTTT. It encodes CASSPYTGSTNEKLFF.

The CDR3: CSVEGRIAGDTEAFF. CDR3 coding DNA: TGCAGCGTTGAAGGACGGATTGCAGGGGACACTGAAGCTTTCTTT. The chain is built from TRBV29-1 and TRBJ1-1; TRBD1 is a possible D gene (6 bases). Deletions cut 1 base from V and 3 bases from J, with 15 bases between. CDR3 length equals 15 residues. Germline V gives CDR1 SQVTM, CDR2 ANQGSEA.

The V call is TRBV7-8, the J call TRBJ2-3; D is possibly TRBD2 (5 bases). The CDR3 consists of 18 residues. Trimming stripped 2 bases from V and 2 bases from J, with 20 bases between. The germline V gene has CDR1 SGHVS and CDR2 FQNEAQ. CDR3 bases: TGTGCCAGCAGCTTATATAGTGGGAACGGGGTGATCACAGATACGCAGTATTTT. Amino acid sequence: CASSLYSGNGVITDTQYF.

This chain uses TRBV5-4 with TRBJ1-2; 8 bases match TRBD1. The CDR3 length is 14 residues. CDR1 and CDR2 (germline): SGHNT, YYREEE (reference sequence). The V and J ends lost 6 bases and 7 bases, in that order; junction bases with no gene match: 11. The CDR3 here is CASTQDRVSTGYTF. Here the CDR3 DNA reads TGTGCCAGCACCCAGGACAGGGTATCGACTGGCTACACCTTC.

V is TRBV2 and J is TRBJ1-5; tentatively, D is TRBD1 (5 bases). The germline gives CDR1 SNHLY, CDR2 FYNNEI. Trimming took off 1 base at V and 3 bases at J, with 10 bases between the two ends. This CDR3 region has 15 residues. This CDR3 reads CASSEVGGFNQPQHF. CDR3 nucleotides: TGTGCCAGCAGTGAAGTGGGGGGATTCAATCAGCCCCAGCATTTT.